The next 26 T cell receptor beta chains were all read from a single sample in a study of blood T cell repertoires in COVID-19. Sequenced by immunoSEQ multiplex PCR; TCRdb stores in-frame clones only, minus some. The sample yields fewer than 700,000 clones, roughly 89% seen once. Input material: peripheral blood. The source of these receptors is a woman between 50 and 59 years old with COVID-19, enrolled during active disease.

The V gene is TRBV5-1, the J gene TRBJ2-2; TRBD1 might be the D (5 bases). V gave up 4 bases and J gave up 4 bases, with 8 bases separating them. CDR1 and CDR2 (germline): SGHRS, YFSETQ. This CDR3 region has 13 residues. CDR3: CASSTGFTGELFF. CDR3 coding DNA: TGCGCCAGCAGCACAGGTTTCACCGGGGAGCTGTTTTTT.

The chain has TRBV11-2 and TRBJ1-2, with 7 bases matching TRBD1. V lost 4 bases, J lost 3 bases, and 14 bases stayed unmatched. The CDR3 spans 17 residues. Germline CDR1 and CDR2: SGHAT and FQNNGV. The CDR3 DNA reads as TGTGCCAGCAGCTCCCCCCAGGACAGGTTGGGGGACTATGGCTACACCTTC. This translates into CASSSPQDRLGDYGYTF. Looking up the rest from reference TRBV11-2 and TRBJ1-2 gives the full variable domain: EAGVAQSPRYKIIEKRQSVAFWCNPISGHATLYWYQQILGQGPKLLIQFQNNGVVDDSQLPKDRFSAERLKGVDSTLKIQPAKLEDSAVYLCASSSPQDRLGDYGYTFGSGTRLTVV.

The V gene is TRBV12-3 or TRBV12-4, the J gene TRBJ1-5; D not certain. V gave up 3 bases and J gave up 7 bases, with 10 bases separating them. The CDR3 totals 13 residues. This chain's CDR3 is CASSLEPGQPQHF. CDR3 in DNA: TGTGCCAGCAGTTTGGAACCCGGGCAGCCCCAGCATTTT.

V and J are TRBV27 and TRBJ2-2, with 15 bases lining up with TRBD2. The junction had 7 bases not matched to a gene; V was cut back by 5 bases and J by 6 bases. The CDR3 contains 17 residues. CDR1 and CDR2 from the germline V gene are MNHEY and SMNVEV (reference sequence). CDR3 coding DNA: TGTGCCAGCAGTCCAGGGACTAGCGGGGGGAGAGCCGGGGAGCTGTTTTTT. It is translated as CASSPGTSGGRAGELFF.

This clone was seen only once. This chain uses TRBV19 with TRBJ2-7, with a possible D match to TRBD1 (6 bases). Trimming left V 5 bases short and J 0 bases short, with 14 bases between. This CDR3 has 15 residues. The germline gives CDR1 LNHDA, CDR2 SQIVND (reference sequence). CDR3 in DNA: TGTGCCAGTAGTCTACTCAGGGGCAGCTCCTACGAGCAGTACTTC. Amino acids: CASSLLRGSSYEQYF.

The chain carries TRBV2 and TRBJ1-5; no firm D call. CDR3 length: 15 amino acids. Deletions cut 6 bases from V and 0 bases from J, with 12 bases between. Germline V gene lookup returns CDR1 SNHLY and CDR2 FYNNEI. The CDR3 reads CASSTDTYSNQPQHF. In nucleotides, the CDR3 is TGTGCCAGCAGCACCGACACTTATAGCAATCAGCCCCAGCATTTT.

Turning to this clone: Sequence at one end of the junction differs from germline and may be a read error. The chain employs TRBV5-5 and TRBJ1-3; the D gene is possibly TRBD1 (6 bases). Germline CDR1 and CDR2: SGHKS and YYEKEE (reference sequence). This CDR3 has 15 residues. CDR3 loop: CASSLEGETKLFGSF. As DNA, the CDR3 is TGTGCCAGCAGCTTGGAGGGGGAAACGAAATTATTTGGAAGTTTT.

This rearrangement joins TRBV3-1 (or the pseudogene TRBV3-2) to TRBJ2-7, with 8 bases fitting TRBD2. V gave up 5 bases and J gave up 5 bases; unmatched junction bases: 8. The CDR3 sequence is 14 residues long. Germline V gene sequence: CDR1 LGHDT, CDR2 YNNKEL (reference sequence). The CDR3 sequence is CASSSGTSVDEQYF. In nucleotides, the CDR3 is TGTGCCAGCAGCTCCGGGACTAGTGTCGACGAGCAGTACTTC.

This chain joins TRBV2 and TRBJ1-2; D is perhaps TRBD1 (6 bases). The V end was cut by 3 bases, the J end by 4 bases, with 9 bases between. Germline lookup yields CDR1 SNHLY and CDR2 FYNNEI. CDR3 length: 13 residues. The CDR3 region is CASSEDRSYGYTF. CDR3 sequence (DNA): TGTGCCAGCAGTGAGGACAGATCCTATGGCTACACCTTC.

The CDR3 reads CATGQGMGTEAFF. The CDR3, as DNA: TGTGCCACCGGACAGGGGATGGGCACTGAAGCTTTCTTT. This rearrangement joins TRBV25-1 to TRBJ1-1; the match to TRBD1 covers 9 bases. Germline V gene sequence: CDR1 MGHDK, CDR2 SYGVNS. J gave up 4 bases and V 10 bases, and 7 bases lay outside the gene matches. This CDR3 region has 13 residues.

V is TRBV2 and J is TRBJ1-6; a possible D gene is TRBD1 (5 bases). Trimming removed 7 bases at V and 10 bases at J, with 14 bases between. The length of the CDR3 is 13 residues. Per the germline V gene, CDR1 is SNHLY and CDR2 is FYNNEI. The CDR3 region is CASMDQGVSPLHF. DNA of the CDR3: TGTGCCAGCATGGATCAAGGGGTATCACCCCTCCACTTT.

The V call is TRBV24-1, the J call TRBJ1-4; tentatively, D is TRBD1 (6 bases). V lost 9 bases and J 8 bases, leaving 15 bases between the germline ends. The CDR3 spans 13 residues. Germline V gene sequence: CDR1 KGHDR, CDR2 SFDVKD. The CDR3 DNA follows: TGTGCCACCTACCTACAGGGAAAGGAAAAACTGTTTTTT. Translating gives CATYLQGKEKLFF.

The V and J genes are TRBV19 and TRBJ1-5; weak D call: TRBD1 (5 bases). In germline, CDR1 is LNHDA, CDR2 SQIVND (reference sequence). Between the trimmed V and J ends, which lost 10 bases and 3 bases, there was a span of 13 bases. This CDR3 contains 13 residues. The CDR3 bases are TGTGCCACTCTCGGGGGGATCAATCAGCCCCAGCATTTT. It specifies CATLGGINQPQHF. The variable domain in full, with the rest retrieved from reference TRBV19 and TRBJ1-5, is DGGITQSPKYLFRKEGQNVTLSCEQNLNHDAMYWYRQDPGQGLRLIYYSQIVNDFQKGDIAEGYSVSREKKESFPLTVTSAQKNPTAFYLCATLGGINQPQHFGDGTRLSIL.

This chain links TRBV29-1 with TRBJ1-1, with unresolved D. Trimming cost V 6 bases and J 5 bases, with 7 bases left between them. Germline CDR1 SQVTM, CDR2 ANQGSEA. This CDR3 region has 10 residues. The CDR3 region is CSVGGTEAFF. The CDR3 DNA is TGCAGCGTGGGAGGGACTGAAGCTTTCTTT.

The J gene is TRBJ2-7, the V gene TRBV5-4; 8 nucleotides agree with TRBD1. The V segment lost 0 bases and the J segment 6 bases; nucleotides outside the gene matches: 5. The germline V gene encodes CDR1 SGHNT and CDR2 YYREEE (reference sequence). The CDR3 runs 14 residues. CDR3 residues: CASSLGTGTIEQYF. The CDR3, as DNA: TGTGCCAGCAGCTTGGGGACAGGGACGATCGAGCAGTACTTC.

The chain couples TRBV2 to TRBJ2-5; D unresolved. The CDR3 sequence is 15 residues long. Germline V gene sequence: CDR1 SNHLY, CDR2 FYNNEI. V gave up 4 bases and J gave up 5 bases, with 17 bases separating them. CDR3 protein: CASSGSALPVETQYF. As DNA, the CDR3 is TGTGCCAGCAGTGGATCCGCGTTACCCGTGGAGACCCAGTACTTC.

V gene TRBV6-5 combines with J gene TRBJ2-3; 7 bases are a match to TRBD2. V lost 11 bases, J lost 0 bases, and 5 bases stayed unmatched. This CDR3 is built from 13 residues. The germline CDR1 and CDR2 sequences are MNHEY and SVGAGI. In DNA form, the CDR3 reads TGTGCCGGGGAGGGAGGAAGCACAGATACGCAGTATTTT. Translation gives CAGEGGSTDTQYF.

The V and J genes are TRBV27 and TRBJ1-1; TRBD1 matches at 8 bases. Losses at the gene ends were 4 bases for V and 4 bases for J; bases not matched to a gene: 8. From germline, CDR1 is MNHEY and CDR2 SMNVEV (reference sequence). The CDR3 spans 15 residues. This chain's CDR3 is CASSSSGGAGTEAFF. As DNA, the CDR3 is TGTGCCAGCAGTTCCTCAGGGGGCGCGGGCACTGAAGCTTTCTTT.

This chain uses TRBV25-1 with TRBJ1-3; no definite D call. This CDR3 has 13 amino acids. The germline CDR1 and CDR2 sequences are MGHDK and SYGVNS. V was clipped by 3 bases and J by 8 bases, with 11 bases between them. Written as DNA, the CDR3 is TGTGCCAGCAGTGAGCACCTCGAGGACACCATATATTTT. Its translation is CASSEHLEDTIYF. The whole variable domain, filled in from reference TRBV25-1 and TRBJ1-3, reads EADIYQTPRYLVIGTGKKITLECSQTMGHDKMYWYQQDPGMELHLIHYSYGVNSTEKGDLSSESTVSRIRTEHFPLTLESARPSHTSQYLCASSEHLEDTIYFGEGSWLTVV.

The CDR3 region has the DNA TGTGCCAGCAGCTTGGCCGGTCCATATCAGCCCCAGCATTTT. This sequence encodes CASSLAGPYQPQHF. The chain recombines TRBV5-5 with TRBJ1-5, with D unclear. CDR1 and CDR2 from the germline V gene are SGHKS and YYEKEE (reference sequence). The CDR3 is made up of 14 amino acids. V was trimmed by 0 bases and J by 5 bases, leaving 9 bases between them. Drawing the rest from reference TRBV5-5 and TRBJ1-5, the complete variable domain is DAGVTQSPTHLIKTRGQQVTLRCSPISGHKSVSWYQQVLGQGPQFIFQYYEKEERGRGNFPDRFSARQFPNYSSELNVNALLLGDSALYLCASSLAGPYQPQHFGDGTRLSIL.

This CDR3 reads CASSLGAGPNDYTF. The CDR3 region has the DNA TGCGCCAGCAGCTTGGGAGCAGGCCCAAATGACTACACCTTC. V and J are TRBV5-1 and TRBJ1-2; D not certain. The CDR3 spans 14 residues. Trimming stripped 0 bases from V and 10 bases from J, with 16 bases between. From germline, CDR1 is SGHRS and CDR2 YFSETQ.

The chain combines TRBV7-9 with TRBJ1-2, with 9 positions matching TRBD1. V lost 5 bases to trimming and J lost 6 bases; unmatched junction nucleotides: 7. The CDR3 totals 14 residues. CDR1 and CDR2 from the germline V gene are SEHNR and FQNEAQ (reference sequence). The chain's CDR3 is CASSLPGQGNGYTF. For the CDR3, the DNA is TGTGCCAGCAGCCTACCGGGACAGGGTAATGGCTACACCTTC.

The rearrangement joins TRBV5-1 to TRBJ1-2, with 7 bases lining up with TRBD1. Unmatched junction bases numbered 4, after V lost 3 bases and J lost 5 bases. Germline V CDR1 and CDR2: SGHRS, YFSETQ. The CDR3 is 13 amino acids. Here the CDR3 reads CASSSDRLYGYTF. The CDR3 bases are TGCGCCAGCAGCTCGGACAGGTTATATGGCTACACCTTC.

This sequence joins TRBV9 and TRBJ1-4; 9 bases are shared with TRBD1. Germline V CDR1 and CDR2: SGDLS, YYNGEE. V was pared by 0 bases and J by 6 bases, with 3 bases of the junction left unmatched. The CDR3 totals 15 residues. The CDR3 here is CASSVEGQGYEKLFF. CDR3 nucleotides: TGTGCCAGCAGCGTAGAGGGACAGGGTTATGAAAAACTGTTTTTT.

The chain combines TRBV10-3 with TRBJ2-1; 7 bases match TRBD2. The CDR3 has 13 amino acids. Trimming at V came to 4 bases and at J to 8 bases, leaving 5 bases not matched to a gene. Germline CDR1 reads ENHRY; CDR2 reads SYGVKD. The DNA for the CDR3 is TGTGCCATCAGTGTCACTAGCGAGGATGAGCAGTTCTTC. Translation: CAISVTSEDEQFF.

To note about this clone: A read error may produce the germline difference seen at one junction end. This CDR3 reads CASGLVPHRGIYNEQFF. The CDR3 nucleotides read TGTGCCAGTGGTTTGGTACCTCACAGGGGCATCTACAATGAGCAGTTCTTC. The chain carries TRBV12-5 and TRBJ2-1; 7 nucleotides match TRBD1. The CDR3 runs to 17 residues. Germline CDR1 is LGHNT and CDR2 is FRNRAP.